A single sample gave rise to the 17 T cell receptor beta chains below, sequenced in a study of shared clonotypes between healthy human individuals (dated by TCRdb to 2018 to 2020). Receptor amplification or capture employed the immunoSEQ multiplex PCR assay. Drawn from immuneACCESS, this table holds only the in-frame rearrangements with V and J called that TCRdb kept. Clones are partly lost; checked studies trace under half to an unresolved V gene and leave the rest unexplained. The sample includes 450,000 to 500,000 clones, with roughly 80% observed a single time. The ten largest clones add up to about 12% of the sample. Sequencing used PBMCs. Every receptor here comes from a woman between 40 and 50 years old in good health. Some clones in this sample may be carry-over from other donors' samples.

The V and J genes are TRBV28 and TRBJ2-1, with D possibly TRBD1 on 7 matching bases. The CDR3 loop spans 12 amino acids. Between the trimmed V and J ends, which lost 10 bases and 9 bases, there was a span of 16 bases. CDR1 and CDR2 (germline): MDHEN, SYDVKM. The CDR3 nucleotides are TGTGCCACCCTGGCCCAGGGGGGTGAGCAGTTCTTC. As protein: CATLAQGGEQFF.

The chain employs TRBV2 and TRBJ1-2; TRBD1 aligns across 8 bases. CDR3 length equals 16 residues. Germline assignment: CDR1 SNHLY and CDR2 FYNNEI. V shed 7 bases, J shed 4 bases, and the junction held 14 bases outside the gene matches. In nucleotides, the CDR3 is TGTGCCAGCACCCCCACAACCCAGGGGGCGGGCTATGGCTACACCTTC. It codes for CASTPTTQGAGYGYTF.

V usage is TRBV4-3 and J usage is TRBJ1-1; maybe TRBD1 (5 bases). CDR3 size: 15 residues. CDR1 and CDR2 (germline): LGHNA, YSLEER. Trimming removed 1 base from V and 3 bases from J, with 12 bases in between. The CDR3 sequence: CASSQVQGVYTEAFF. The DNA of the CDR3 is TGCGCCAGCAGCCAAGTACAAGGGGTGTACACTGAAGCTTTCTTT.

V gene TRBV15 combines with J gene TRBJ2-7, with 8 positions matching TRBD1. After removal of 0 bases from V and 2 bases from J, the junction contained 3 bases not matched to a gene. Germline CDR1 is LNHNV and CDR2 is YYDKDF (reference sequence). The CDR3 covers 15 residues. CDR3 residues: CATSRDRTGTYEQYF. The CDR3, as DNA: TGTGCCACCAGCAGAGATCGGACAGGGACCTACGAGCAGTACTTC.

The genes are TRBV2 and TRBJ2-1; 10 nucleotides line up with TRBD1. The CDR3 is made up of 14 amino acids. Looked up from germline, CDR1 is SNHLY and CDR2 is FYNNEI. Germline trimming cut 11 bases from V and 5 bases from J; bases unmatched to any gene: 9. The CDR3 is CAGGTGVIHNEQFF. The CDR3 DNA sequence: TGTGCCGGAGGGACAGGGGTTATCCACAATGAGCAGTTCTTC.

This clone came up once. The V and J genes are TRBV5-1 and TRBJ2-1; D may correspond to TRBD1 or TRBD2 (5 bases each). With 3 bases removed from V and 4 bases from J, the gap between germline ends came to 17 bases. Germline V gives CDR1 SGHRS, CDR2 YFSETQ. The CDR3 spans 16 residues. DNA for the CDR3: TGCGCCAGCAGCTATTCCGGGACCAGTGAGTACAATGAGCAGTTCTTC. It translates to CASSYSGTSEYNEQFF.

J is TRBJ1-1 and V is TRBV7-9, with 9 bases lining up with TRBD1. Germline CDR1 is SEHNR and CDR2 is FQNEAQ (reference sequence). The ends lost 4 bases at V and 1 base at J; junction bases unmatched: 4. This CDR3 is built from 15 residues. CDR3 DNA sequence: TGTGCCAGCAGCTCACGGACAGGGGAGAACACTGAAGCTTTCTTT. This codes for CASSSRTGENTEAFF.

This clone appeared a few times. This chain uses TRBV7-7 with TRBJ2-1; TRBD1 agrees at 7 bases. The V and J ends lost 3 bases and 9 bases, in that order; junction bases with no gene match: 8. CDR1 is SSHAT, CDR2 FNYEAQ, per germline (reference sequence). The CDR3 loop spans 14 amino acids. CDR3 nucleotide sequence: TGTGCCAGCAGCTTTGGTCAGGGGGAGAGTGAGCAGTTCTTC. Its translation is CASSFGQGESEQFF. The variable domain in full, with the rest retrieved from reference TRBV7-7 and TRBJ2-1, is GAGVSQSPRYKVTKRGQDVTLRCDPISSHATLYWYQQALGQGPEFLTYFNYEAQPDKSGLPSDRFSAERPEGSISTLTIQRTEQRDSAMYRCASSFGQGESEQFFGPGTRLTVL.

This clone came up once. This chain joins TRBV7-9 and TRBJ2-7; no reliable D call. The CDR3 is made up of 17 amino acids. Trimming removed 2 bases at V and 0 bases at J, with 17 bases between. Per germline, CDR1 SEHNR and CDR2 FQNEAQ (reference sequence). CDR3 sequence: CASSLKFSPGSSYEQYF. The CDR3 nucleotides are TGTGCCAGCAGCTTAAAGTTTAGCCCGGGTAGCTCCTACGAGCAGTACTTC.

This chain joins TRBV30 and TRBJ1-1, with TRBD1 matching 8 bases. CDR1 and CDR2 from the germline V gene are GTSNPN and SVGIG (reference sequence). The CDR3 is 14 amino acids. The V gene end was trimmed by 2 bases and the J gene end by 5 bases; junction bases not matched to a gene: 7. This CDR3 is CAWSNRGFDTEAFF. For the CDR3, the DNA is TGTGCCTGGAGTAACAGGGGGTTTGATACTGAAGCTTTCTTT.

The V and J genes are TRBV15 and TRBJ2-1; 8 bases align to TRBD1. Germline trimming cut 1 base from V and 6 bases from J; bases unmatched to any gene: 5. The CDR3 extends over 15 amino acids. CDR1 and CDR2 (germline): LNHNV, YYDKDF (reference sequence). The CDR3 here is CATSRVAGQGNEQFF. In DNA form, the CDR3 reads TGTGCCACCAGCAGAGTTGCAGGACAGGGCAATGAGCAGTTCTTC.

The genes are TRBV18 and TRBJ2-3; no definite D call. Trimming removed 2 bases at V and 6 bases at J, with 12 bases between. Germline CDR1 is KGHSH and CDR2 is LQKENI. CDR3 size: 14 residues. In nucleotides, the CDR3 is TGTGCCAGCTCACCAGACACTGGTCGGGATACGCAGTATTTT. Its protein is CASSPDTGRDTQYF.

This clone showed up just a few times. The chain carries TRBV4-2 and TRBJ2-7, with D perhaps TRBD1 or TRBD2 (5 bases each). The CDR3 has 15 residues. The V gene's germline CDR1 is LGHNA and CDR2 YNFKEQ. V dropped 3 bases and J dropped 0 bases, with 12 bases sitting between them. CDR3 loop: CASSQGVADSYEQYF. In DNA, the CDR3 is TGTGCCAGCAGCCAGGGGGTAGCAGACTCCTACGAGCAGTACTTC.

This clone has only a few counts. At the DNA level, this CDR3 is encoded by other sequences in the same sample as well. The chain couples TRBV28 to TRBJ1-5; 11 positions match TRBD1. The CDR3 sequence is 15 residues long. V shed 3 bases and J 4 bases; nucleotides not matched to a gene: 2. CDR1 MDHEN and CDR2 SYDVKM come from the germline V gene. CDR3 sequence: CASSFGTGGNQPQHF. CDR3 sequence (DNA): TGTGCCAGCAGTTTCGGGACAGGGGGAAATCAGCCCCAGCATTTT.

About this clone itself: Other DNA sequences in the same sample also yield this CDR3. The chain has TRBV29-1 and TRBJ2-7, with a tentative D call TRBD1 (6 bases). This CDR3 has 12 amino acids. Germline-derived CDR1 and CDR2 are SQVTM and ANQGSEA. V lost 7 bases and J lost 0, with 10 bases in between. The CDR3 reads CSGRTASYEQYF. Written as DNA, the CDR3 is TGCAGCGGTAGGACAGCCTCCTACGAGCAGTACTTC.

The V call is TRBV30, the J call TRBJ2-7, with 7 nucleotides matching TRBD2. CDR1 and CDR2 from the germline V gene are GTSNPN and SVGIG (reference sequence). The CDR3 length is 13 residues. V was clipped by 0 bases and J by 4 bases; unmatched bases: 3. DNA of the CDR3: TGTGCCTGGAGTGTATGGGGGGGATACGAGCAGTACTTC. This encodes CAWSVWGGYEQYF.

This clone is a singleton in its sample. This chain uses TRBV7-8 with TRBJ1-2; tentative D call: TRBD1 (6 bases). Per germline, CDR1 SGHVS and CDR2 FQNEAQ. V dropped 0 bases and J dropped 0 bases, with 8 bases sitting between them. The CDR3 is 15 residues long. In nucleotides, the CDR3 is TGTGCCAGCAGCTTAGCGGGACACCCTAACTATGGCTACACCTTC. This sequence encodes CASSLAGHPNYGYTF.